There are a few counts of the clone carrying this T cell receptor (beta chain). The antigen remains unidentified. The sample belongs to a study of beta chain features in type 1 diabetes. Across the study: Age, gender, cell numbers and subset yield matched between patients and controls. Study outcomes and limitations: A potential PCR bias toward shorter templates would be equal in patient and control samples.

The investigators reverse transcribed all of the isolated RNA, so they sequenced expressed TCRB transcripts. Generated by immunoSEQ multiplex PCR, the TCRdb table keeps only in-frame clones and is missing some. The sample shows about 400,000 clones, roughly 12% of them seen only once. Cell sorting via CD45RO/CCR7/CD25/CD127/CD95/CD27 was performed to obtain CD4+ naive, central memory, regulatory and stem cell-like memory cells. The V end lost 0 bases, the J end lost 7 bases, and 13 bases lay between the germline ends. The CDR3 runs 13 residues. CDR1 is GTSNPN, CDR2 SVGIG, per germline (reference sequence).

The rearrangement joins TRBV30 to TRBJ2-7, with a weak D call TRBD2 (5 bases). The receptor was derived from a man younger than 35 in good health. Material: naive CD4+ T cells from blood. DNA of the CDR3: TGTGCCTGGAGTGTCCTGGGCGGGCCTGAGCAGTACTTC. Translation: CAWSVLGGPEQYF. Filled out from reference TRBV30 and TRBJ2-7, the complete variable domain reads SQTIHQWPATLVQPVGSPLSLECTVEGTSNPNLYWYRQAAGRGLQLLFYSVGIGQISSEVPQNLSASRPQDRQFILSSKKLLLSDSGFYLCAWSVLGGPEQYFGPGTRLTVT.